The present TCR beta chain was sequenced within a study of T cell responses to AZD1222 COVID-19 vaccine. Notes on the study in general: Spike-specific TCR breadth and depth grew following two AZD1222 doses. White British people made up most donors, females outnumbered males, and clonal diversity was possibly underestimated.

Pooling was applied to second doses at about 4 or about 12 weeks. On this clone itself: What it recognizes is unknown.

Produced via immunoSEQ multiplex PCR; TCRdb's table is partial and in-frame only. The sample includes roughly 150,000 clones, under 90% seen only once; the top ten take 1.5% to 2%. The source is an adult who received the AZD1222 COVID-19 vaccine. Sequencing used peripheral blood, obtained 28 days after the second AZD1222 dose.

CDR3 in DNA: TGTGCCATCGTGCGAGGGGACAGCTACAATGAGCAGTTCTTC. This sequence encodes CAIVRGDSYNEQFF. The V and J genes are TRBV10-3 and TRBJ2-1; 7 nucleotides agree with TRBD1. This CDR3 spans 14 amino acids. Germline lookup yields CDR1 ENHRY and CDR2 SYGVKD. V lost 8 bases, J lost 3 bases, and 7 bases stayed unmatched.